The TCR beta chain described here comes from a study of blood T cell repertoires in COVID-19. Study information: Acute and convalescent COVID-19 specimens originated in the United States, Italy and Spain. Sample material is recorded as cDNA or gDNA derived from T cells, B-cell-depleted T cells, or PBMCs.

Original data processing: Using reference gene primer amplification, nucleated cell counts were estimated. The table came from immunoSEQ multiplex PCR; TCRdb's copy has only in-frame clones and leaves some out. V and J calls and clone size are copied from that table; D and trimming were computed from the DNA. The table has approximately 270,000 clones, 88% seen once; the top ten hold around 1.4%. This clone was observed a single time. The CDR3 runs 16 residues. J gave up 2 bases and V 3 bases, and 8 bases lay outside the gene matches. The germline gives CDR1 KGHSH, CDR2 LQKENI. This sequence was found in an elderly man with acute or convalescent COVID-19. Sequencing was done on a sample of peripheral blood. This rearrangement joins TRBV18 to TRBJ1-2, with TRBD1 identical over 8 bases. The CDR3, as DNA: TGTGCCAGCTCACCGGGACAGGCCGTCCTAAACTATGGCTACACCTTC. Its translation is CASSPGQAVLNYGYTF. Combining the CDR3 with reference TRBV18 and TRBJ1-2 gives the whole variable domain NAGVMQNPRHLVRRRGQEARLRCSPMKGHSHVYWYRQLPEEGLKFMVYLQKENIIDESGMPKERFSAEFPKEGPSILRIQQVVRGDSAAYFCASSPGQAVLNYGYTFGSGTRLTVV.